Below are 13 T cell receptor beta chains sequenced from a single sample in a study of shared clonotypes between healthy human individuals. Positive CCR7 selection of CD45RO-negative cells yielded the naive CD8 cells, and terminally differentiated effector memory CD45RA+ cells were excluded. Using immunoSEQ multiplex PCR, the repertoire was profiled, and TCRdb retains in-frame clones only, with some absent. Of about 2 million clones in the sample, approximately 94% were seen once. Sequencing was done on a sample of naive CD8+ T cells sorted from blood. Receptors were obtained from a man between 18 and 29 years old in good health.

The CDR3 sequence is CASSGDSGSYEQYF. Here the CDR3 DNA reads TGTGCCAGCAGTGGTGATAGCGGCTCCTACGAGCAGTACTTC. The chain is built from TRBV2 and TRBJ2-7, with D tentatively TRBD2 (6 bases). Germline loops: CDR1 SNHLY, CDR2 FYNNEI. Trimming removed 4 bases at V and 0 bases at J, with 10 bases between. The CDR3 spans 14 residues.

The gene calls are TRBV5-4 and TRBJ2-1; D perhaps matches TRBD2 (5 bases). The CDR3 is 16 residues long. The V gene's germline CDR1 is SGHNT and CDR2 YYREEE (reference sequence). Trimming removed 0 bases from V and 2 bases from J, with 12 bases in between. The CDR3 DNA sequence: TGTGCCAGCAGCTTGGCCCCGGAGGTCGCCTACAATGAGCAGTTCTTC. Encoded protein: CASSLAPEVAYNEQFF.

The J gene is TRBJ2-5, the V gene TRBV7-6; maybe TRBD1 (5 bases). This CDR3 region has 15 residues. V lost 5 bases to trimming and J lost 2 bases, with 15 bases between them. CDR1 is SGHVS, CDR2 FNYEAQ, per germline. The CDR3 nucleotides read TGTGCCAGCAGCACCACTCAGGGATCGCAAGAGACCCAGTACTTC. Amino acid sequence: CASSTTQGSQETQYF. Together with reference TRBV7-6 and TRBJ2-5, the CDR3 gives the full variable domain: GAGVSQSPRYKVTKRGQDVALRCDPISGHVSLYWYRQALGQGPEFLTYFNYEAQQDKSGLPNDRFSAERPEGSISTLTIQRTEQRDSAMYRCASSTTQGSQETQYFGPGTRLLVL.

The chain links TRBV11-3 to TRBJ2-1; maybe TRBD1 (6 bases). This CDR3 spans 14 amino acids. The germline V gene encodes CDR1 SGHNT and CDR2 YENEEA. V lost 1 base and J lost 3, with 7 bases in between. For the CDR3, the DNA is TGTGCCAGCAGCTTAGGGGACAACTACAATGAGCAGTTCTTC. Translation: CASSLGDNYNEQFF.

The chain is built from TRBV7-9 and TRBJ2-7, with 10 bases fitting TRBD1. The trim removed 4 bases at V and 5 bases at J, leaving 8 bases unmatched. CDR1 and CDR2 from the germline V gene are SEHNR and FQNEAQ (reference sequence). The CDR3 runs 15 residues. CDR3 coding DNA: TGTGCCAGCAGCTACAGACGACAGGGGGCCGACGAGCAGTACTTC. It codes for CASSYRRQGADEQYF.

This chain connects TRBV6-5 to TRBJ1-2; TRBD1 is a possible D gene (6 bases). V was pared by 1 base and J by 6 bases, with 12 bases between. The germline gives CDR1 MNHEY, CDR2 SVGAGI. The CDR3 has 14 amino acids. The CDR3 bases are TGTGCCAGCAGTTACTACAGGGCCGGGGATGGCTACACCTTC. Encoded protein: CASSYYRAGDGYTF.

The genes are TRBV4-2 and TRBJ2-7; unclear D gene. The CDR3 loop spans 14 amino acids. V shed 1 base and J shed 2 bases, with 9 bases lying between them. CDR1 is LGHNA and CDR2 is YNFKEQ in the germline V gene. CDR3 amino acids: CASSQGGATYEQYF. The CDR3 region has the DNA TGTGCCAGCAGCCAAGGCGGCGCCACCTACGAGCAGTACTTC.

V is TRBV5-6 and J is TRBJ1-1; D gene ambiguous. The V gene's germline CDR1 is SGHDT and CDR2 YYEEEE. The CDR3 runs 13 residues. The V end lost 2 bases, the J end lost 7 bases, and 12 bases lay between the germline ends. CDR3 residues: CASSLAQAIEAFF. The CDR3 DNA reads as TGTGCCAGCAGCTTAGCCCAGGCTATTGAAGCTTTCTTT.

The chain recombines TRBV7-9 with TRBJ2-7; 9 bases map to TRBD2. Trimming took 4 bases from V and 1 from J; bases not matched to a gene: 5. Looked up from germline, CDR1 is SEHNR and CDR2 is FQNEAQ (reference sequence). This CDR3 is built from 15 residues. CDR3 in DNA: TGTGCCAGCAGCTCCCCTAGCGGGGCTTCCTACGAGCAGTACTTC. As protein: CASSSPSGASYEQYF.

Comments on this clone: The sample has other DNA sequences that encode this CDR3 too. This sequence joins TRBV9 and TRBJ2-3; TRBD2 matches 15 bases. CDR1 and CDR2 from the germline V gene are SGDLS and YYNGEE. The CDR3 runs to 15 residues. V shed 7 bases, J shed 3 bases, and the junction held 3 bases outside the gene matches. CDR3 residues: CASGLAGGPTDTQYF. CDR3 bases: TGTGCCAGCGGACTAGCGGGAGGGCCGACAGATACGCAGTATTTT.

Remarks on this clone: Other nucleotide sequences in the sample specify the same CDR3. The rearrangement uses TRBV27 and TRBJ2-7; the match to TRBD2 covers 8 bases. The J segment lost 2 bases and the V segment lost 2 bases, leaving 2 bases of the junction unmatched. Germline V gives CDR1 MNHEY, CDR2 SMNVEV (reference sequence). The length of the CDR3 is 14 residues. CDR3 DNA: TGTGCCAGCAGTTTAGGAGCGGGGGCCTACGAGCAGTACTTC. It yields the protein CASSLGAGAYEQYF.

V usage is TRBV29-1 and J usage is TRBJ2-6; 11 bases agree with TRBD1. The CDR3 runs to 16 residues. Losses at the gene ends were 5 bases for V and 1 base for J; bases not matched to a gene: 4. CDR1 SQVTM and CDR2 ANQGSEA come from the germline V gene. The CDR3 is CSVPGQGVSGANVLTF. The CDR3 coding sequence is TGCAGCGTTCCGGGACAGGGGGTTTCTGGGGCCAACGTCCTGACTTTC.

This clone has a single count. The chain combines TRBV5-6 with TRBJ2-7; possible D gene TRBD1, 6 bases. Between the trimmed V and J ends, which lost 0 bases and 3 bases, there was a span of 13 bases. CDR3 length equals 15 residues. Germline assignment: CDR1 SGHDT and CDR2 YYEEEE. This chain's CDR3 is CASSLELRGSYEQYF. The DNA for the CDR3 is TGTGCCAGCAGCTTGGAACTTAGGGGGAGCTACGAGCAGTACTTC.